One sample yielded the 16 T cell receptor beta chains listed below, sequenced in a study of blood T cell repertoires in COVID-19. The protocol was immunoSEQ multiplex PCR, while the TCRdb copy is restricted to in-frame clones and leaves out a portion. The table has some 180,000 clones, roughly 79% seen once; the top ten hold more than 9.5%. Sequencing used peripheral blood. The receptors shown here come from a woman in her thirties or forties with COVID-19, enrolled during active disease.

The chain links TRBV30 to TRBJ1-1, with no clear D. CDR3 length equals 14 residues. The germline V gene encodes CDR1 GTSNPN and CDR2 SVGIG (reference sequence). The V end was cut by 0 bases, the J end by 0 bases, with 8 bases between. CDR3 region: CAWSVFTLNTEAFF. CDR3 nucleotides: TGTGCCTGGAGTGTTTTCACTCTGAACACTGAAGCTTTCTTT.

The V gene is TRBV2, the J gene TRBJ1-5; 8 bases line up with TRBD1. The CDR3 is 14 amino acids. Germline loops: CDR1 SNHLY, CDR2 FYNNEI. The junction had 1 base not matched to a gene; V was cut back by 6 bases and J by 0 bases. The CDR3 is CASRTGDSNQPQHF. The CDR3 DNA is TGTGCCAGCAGGACAGGGGATAGCAATCAGCCCCAGCATTTT.

V is TRBV18 and J is TRBJ1-4; TRBD1 matches 10 bases. The V gene end was trimmed by 6 bases and the J gene end by 10 bases; junction bases not matched to a gene: 17. The germline CDR1 and CDR2 sequences are KGHSH and LQKENI. This CDR3 is 17 amino acids long. In DNA, the CDR3 is TGTGCCAGCTCGCCCGAGGGACAGGGGAGATCCAAGACAAAACTGTTTTTT. This encodes CASSPEGQGRSKTKLFF.

The CDR3 loop reads CASSQDTQETQYF. CDR3 bases: TGCGCCAGCAGCCAAGATACACAAGAGACCCAGTACTTC. This sequence joins TRBV4-1 and TRBJ2-5, with D unclear. Germline V gene lookup returns CDR1 MGHRA and CDR2 YSYEKL. Trimming took 0 bases from V and 2 from J, leaving 4 bases between them. The CDR3 contains 13 residues.

This CDR3 is CASSLVWDSNYGYTF. DNA of the CDR3: TGTGCCAGCAGCTTAGTATGGGACAGTAACTATGGCTACACCTTC. V gene TRBV7-2 combines with J gene TRBJ1-2; TRBD1 matches 7 bases. This CDR3 contains 15 residues. After removal of 1 base from V and 1 base from J, the junction contained 3 bases not matched to a gene. Germline-derived CDR1 and CDR2 are SGHTA and FQGNSA.

This chain uses TRBV30 with TRBJ1-2; 8 positions agree with TRBD1. J gave up 6 bases and V 2 bases, and 2 bases lay outside the gene matches. The CDR3 covers 12 residues. Per germline, CDR1 GTSNPN and CDR2 SVGIG (reference sequence). The CDR3 nucleotides are TGTGCCTGGAGTCCGACAGGGGATGGCTACACCTTC. Translation gives CAWSPTGDGYTF.

J is TRBJ1-3 and V is TRBV29-1, with TRBD1 as a possible D gene (6 bases). The CDR3 spans 14 residues. Germline CDR1 is SQVTM and CDR2 is ANQGSEA. Trimming removed 4 bases at V and 3 bases at J, with 13 bases between. This chain's CDR3 is CSVVSQGYGNTIYF. The CDR3 bases are TGCAGCGTTGTATCACAGGGTTATGGAAACACCATATATTTT.

This clone was observed a handful of times. The chain employs TRBV6-2 or TRBV6-3 and TRBJ1-4; TRBD1 might be the D (5 bases). The V end was cut by 5 bases, the J end by 0 bases, with 13 bases between. Per germline, CDR1 MNHEY and CDR2 SVGEGT. This CDR3 region has 16 residues. This CDR3 reads CASSGPGQATNEKLFF. In DNA, the CDR3 is TGTGCCAGCAGTGGGCCAGGGCAGGCAACTAATGAAAAACTGTTTTTT.

The table lists this clone with a few counts. The chain joins TRBV28 to TRBJ2-2; 8 positions agree with TRBD2. Germline V gene data show CDR1 as MDHEN and CDR2 as SYDVKM. With V trimmed by 5 bases and J by 0 bases, 5 bases remained unmatched. This CDR3 contains 16 residues. CDR3 in DNA: TGTGCCAGCAGTGCCGCGGGACTAGCGAACACCGGGGAGCTGTTTTTT. It yields the protein CASSAAGLANTGELFF.

The V and J genes are TRBV19 and TRBJ2-3; TRBD2 matches at 11 bases. Germline trimming cut 4 bases from V and 2 bases from J; bases unmatched to any gene: 11. This CDR3 is built from 18 residues. From germline, CDR1 is LNHDA and CDR2 SQIVND (reference sequence). In DNA form, the CDR3 reads TGTGCCAGTAGTAAAATAGCGGGAGGGAAAGGGGCCACAGATACGCAGTATTTT. This encodes CASSKIAGGKGATDTQYF.

The chain couples TRBV7-3 to TRBJ2-2; 8 bases map to TRBD1. The J segment lost 3 bases and the V segment lost 6 bases, leaving 3 bases of the junction unmatched. From germline, CDR1 is SGHTA and CDR2 FQGTGA. The CDR3 spans 14 residues. CDR3 nucleotides: TGTGCCAGCAGGTCAGGGGGCCACACCGGGGAGCTGTTTTTT. Its protein product is CASRSGGHTGELFF.

This clone showed up just once. This sequence joins TRBV6-5 and TRBJ2-5, with D maybe TRBD1 (5 bases). The CDR3 has 15 amino acids. CDR1 and CDR2 (germline): MNHEY, SVGAGI. The ends were cut back, 0 bases at V and 5 bases at J, with 13 bases in the middle. CDR3 region: CASSYSDTLVETQYF. CDR3 bases: TGTGCCAGCAGTTACTCGGACACATTAGTGGAGACCCAGTACTTC.

This rearrangement joins TRBV21-1 to TRBJ2-1; no check of the table's D call, TRBD2, against the DNA was made. TRBV21-1 is recorded as a pseudogene. CDR3 length: 11 amino acids. The CDR3 DNA follows: TGTGCCAGCAGCCGGGGCAATGAGCAGTTCTTC. Protein product: CASSRGNEQFF.

The V call is TRBV5-4, the J call TRBJ1-4, with 8 bases fitting TRBD1. Germline lookup yields CDR1 SGHNT and CDR2 YYREEE (reference sequence). The trim removed 4 bases at V and 2 bases at J, leaving 4 bases unmatched. The CDR3 covers 15 residues. In DNA form, the CDR3 reads TGTGCCAGCAGCGGACAGGGCGGGACTAATGAAAAACTGTTTTTT. This translates into CASSGQGGTNEKLFF.

The chain combines TRBV25-1 with TRBJ2-1, with TRBD1 matching 8 bases. J lost 6 bases, V lost 2 bases, and 15 bases had no gene match. In germline, CDR1 is MGHDK, CDR2 SYGVNS. The CDR3 is 18 amino acids. This chain's CDR3 is CASSEGPGTGKATNEQFF. In DNA, the CDR3 is TGTGCCAGCAGTGAAGGTCCCGGGACAGGAAAGGCTACCAATGAGCAGTTCTTC. Complete variable domain (other parts from reference TRBV25-1 and TRBJ2-1): EADIYQTPRYLVIGTGKKITLECSQTMGHDKMYWYQQDPGMELHLIHYSYGVNSTEKGDLSSESTVSRIRTEHFPLTLESARPSHTSQYLCASSEGPGTGKATNEQFFGPGTRLTVL.

This chain uses TRBV6-6 with TRBJ2-2, with 10 bases identical to TRBD1. Per germline, CDR1 MNHNY and CDR2 SVGAGI (reference sequence). V lost 6 bases to trimming and J lost 7 bases; unmatched junction nucleotides: 8. The CDR3 contains 15 residues. In DNA, the CDR3 is TGTGCCAGCAGGCCGCCGGGACAGGGGATCGGGGAGCTGTTTTTT. Amino acid sequence: CASRPPGQGIGELFF.